This T cell receptor beta chain was sequenced during a study of neurological immune-mediated disorders. Ten or more counts support this clonotype. The germline V gene encodes CDR1 SNHLY and CDR2 FYNNEI. This CDR3 comprises 15 residues. V shed 4 bases and J shed 4 bases, with 16 bases lying between them. Via MiXCR, TCRdb re-called the 5' RACE reads, giving one row per CDR3 protein. The data contain 65,000 to 80,000 distinct CDR3 sequences, 15% to 20% of them singletons. This rearrangement joins TRBV2 to TRBJ2-5; the D is unclear. This TCR derives from a woman aged 35 to 49 in good health. The sequenced sample consisted of PBMCs. CDR3 loop: CASSVPPRTGETQYF. As DNA, the CDR3 is TGTGCCAGCAGTGTGCCCCCCCGGACGGGAGAGACCCAGTACTTC.